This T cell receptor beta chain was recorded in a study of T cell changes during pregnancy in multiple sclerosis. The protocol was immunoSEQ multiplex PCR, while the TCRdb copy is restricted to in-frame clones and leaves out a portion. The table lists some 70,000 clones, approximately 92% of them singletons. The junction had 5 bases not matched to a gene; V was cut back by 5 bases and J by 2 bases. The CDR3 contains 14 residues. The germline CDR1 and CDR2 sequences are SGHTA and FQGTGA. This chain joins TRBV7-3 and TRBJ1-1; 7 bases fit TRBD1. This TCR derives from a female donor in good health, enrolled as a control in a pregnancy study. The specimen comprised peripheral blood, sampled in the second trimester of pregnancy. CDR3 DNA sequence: TGTGCCAGCAGCCGGGACAGCACTAACACTGAAGCTTTCTTT. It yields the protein CASSRDSTNTEAFF.